The TCR beta chain under discussion was sequenced for a study of patients and donors after allogeneic stem cell transplantation. V lost 4 bases, J lost 0 bases, and 10 bases lay in between. Per the germline V gene, CDR1 is LGHNT and CDR2 is FRNRAP. The length of the CDR3 is 14 residues. Each CDR3 protein is one row after TCRdb ran MiXCR on the RT-PCR reads. This sample has about a million distinct CDR3 sequences, with over 15% found just once. The source is a human donor who was either an allogeneic HSCT recipient or a stem cell or donor lymphocyte infusion donor (not recorded which). It is not recorded whose cells these are; they may come from a transplant donor. The sequencing sample was made of blood, either unsorted or a sorted T cell fraction (not recorded which). This rearrangement joins TRBV12-5 to TRBJ2-7; D may match TRBD1 or TRBD2 (5 bases each). CDR3 nucleotide sequence: TGTGCTAGTGGTTGGGACGGCTCCTCCTACGAGCAGTACTTC. It encodes CASGWDGSSYEQYF.